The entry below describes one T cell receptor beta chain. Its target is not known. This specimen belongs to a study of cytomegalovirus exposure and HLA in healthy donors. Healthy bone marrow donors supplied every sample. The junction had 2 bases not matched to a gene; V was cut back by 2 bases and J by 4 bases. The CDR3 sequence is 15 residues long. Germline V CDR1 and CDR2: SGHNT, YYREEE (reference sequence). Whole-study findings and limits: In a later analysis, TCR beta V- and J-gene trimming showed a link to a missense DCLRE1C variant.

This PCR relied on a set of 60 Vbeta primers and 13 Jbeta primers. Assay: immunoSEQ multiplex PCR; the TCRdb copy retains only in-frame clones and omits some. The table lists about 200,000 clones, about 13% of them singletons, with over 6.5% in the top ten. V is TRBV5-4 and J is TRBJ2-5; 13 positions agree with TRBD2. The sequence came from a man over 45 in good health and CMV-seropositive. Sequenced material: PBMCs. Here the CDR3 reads CASSFTSGGAETQYF. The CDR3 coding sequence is TGTGCCAGCAGCTTTACTAGCGGGGGGGCAGAGACCCAGTACTTC.